These T cell receptor beta chains were read from a single sample in a study of T cell repertoires in cytomegalovirus infection. MiXCR was run by TCRdb on the reads, yielding one entry per CDR3 protein. The table has about 320,000 distinct CDR3 sequences, roughly 9.5% seen once. The sample taken for sequencing was PBMCs. The receptors were gathered from a human donor in good health (CMV status not recorded). Some clones in this sample may be carry-over from other donors' samples. Each CDR3 is given with its conserved first and last residue. Fields, in order: D gene, V gene, J gene, clone size, CDR3 DNA, CDR3 protein. The D gene is left open where the match is weak. Expanded clones are given a class, and other clones once, few, many or no size at all.

>TRBD1|TRBV11-2|TRBJ2-7|.
TGTGCCAGCAGCCCCCTGACAGGGCGATTATCCTACGAGCAGTACTTC
CASSPLTGRLSYEQYF
>TRBD2|TRBV7-9|TRBJ2-5|few
TGTGCCAGCAGCTCCGGACTAGCGGGGCAAGAGACCCAGTACTTC
CASSSGLAGQETQYF
>.|TRBV6-5|TRBJ2-1|few
TGTGCCAGCAGTTACGAGGGACTCTATGAGCAGTTCTTC
CASSYEGLYEQFF
>.|TRBV30|TRBJ1-2|.
TGTGCCTGGAGTGTACCGGGTTCCGCTAACTATGGCTACACCTTC
CAWSVPGSANYGYTF
>TRBD2|TRBV7-2|TRBJ2-1|many
TGTGCCAGCAGCTTAGGTCCTAGCGGCCACCTCAACAATGAGCAGTTCTTC
CASSLGPSGHLNNEQFF
>.|TRBV7-2|TRBJ2-5|many
TGTGCCAGCAGCTTAAACTGGTTTGGAGAGACCCAGTACTTC
CASSLNWFGETQYF
>.|TRBV6-1|TRBJ2-2|.
TGTGCCAGCAGTACCGACCAGGCTCACACCGGGGAGCTGTTTTTT
CASSTDQAHTGELFF
>TRBD2|TRBV7-9|TRBJ2-1|few
TGTGCCAGCATCGCCTACCATACTAGCGGGAGTGGCAATGAGCAGTTCTTC
CASIAYHTSGSGNEQFF
>.|TRBV7-6|TRBJ2-2|many
TGTGCCAGCACCTCGTTGGGAGGCAGCACCGGGGAGCTGTTTTTT
CASTSLGGSTGELFF
>TRBD2|TRBV27|TRBJ2-7|few
TGTGCCAGCAGTGTCACGGGACTAGCGATCGTGGAGCAGTACTTC
CASSVTGLAIVEQYF
>.|TRBV12-3/TRBV12-4|TRBJ1-5|many
TGTGCCAGCCTGGGGAGCAATCAGCCCCAGCATTTT
CASLGSNQPQHF
>TRBD2|TRBV7-4|TRBJ2-1|few
TGTGCCAGCAGCCCCGGGACTAGCAGATACAATGAGCAGTTCTTC
CASSPGTSRYNEQFF
>.|TRBV7-2|TRBJ1-3|.
TGTGCCAGCAGCTCCCCACGACCCGGAAACACCATATATTTT
CASSSPRPGNTIYF
>.|TRBV7-8|TRBJ1-3|.
TGTGCCAGCAGCTTAATCAGCAGGGGATCTTCTGGAAACACCATATATTTT
CASSLISRGSSGNTIYF
>.|TRBV20-1|TRBJ2-7|.
TGCAGTGCTAGAGCCGGCGGGCAGGGCACCTACGAGCAGTACTTC
CSARAGGQGTYEQYF
>TRBD1|TRBV7-2|TRBJ2-4|many
TGTGCCAGCAGCCCCCCCCGACAGGGGATAGCCAAAAACATTCAGTACTTC
CASSPPRQGIAKNIQYF